This T cell receptor (beta chain) was captured in a study of blood T cells in healthy people across ages (dated by TCRdb to the mid-2010s). Notes on the research overall: In model experiments, template switching captured about one uniquely barcoded TCR beta cDNA molecule for every two T cells. Age-related changes in TCR beta repertoire diversity were measured in the study by deep sequencing normalized with unique cDNA molecular identifiers. Donors were grouped into four age groups: young (average 16 years), middle-aged (over 35), aged (over 55) and long-lived (around 82). Donors of different ages were randomly distributed across sequencing lanes to avoid experimental bias. Using the same blood draw, the study looked at two additional independent replicas of 1 million unique cDNA reads for two donors, one aged 18 to 30 and the other aged 80 or older. Paper-wide results and their limitations: Compared with the aged group, the long-lived group had more naive CD4+ T cells, fewer expanded clones and increased TCR diversity, suggesting age selection. Donor CMV infection status was unknown, potentially confounding age-related changes in expanded clonotypes. Estimates of total diversity based on one million sequenced T cells were regarded as lower bounds and as underestimates. A strong correlation was found between observed TCR beta diversity and the percentage of naive T cells measured by flow cytometry. Observed TCR beta diversity per million T cells fell roughly linearly with age, and a significant reduction was already apparent by age roughly 41. Because profiling used bulk unsorted PBMCs, naive and antigen-experienced compartments could not be compared conclusively.

Receptors were amplified or captured by 5' RACE. Data came from an Illumina HiSeq 2500. A second PCR of roughly 6 to 12 cycles was run with a J-beta primer mix and a sample-barcoded 5' primer. A unique molecular identifier was introduced onto each TCR beta cDNA molecule by a template-switch 5' adaptor carrying 12 random nucleotides. At least 2.5 million CDR3-containing paired-end reads were obtained from each sample. The Mint cDNA synthesis kit, primed by a TRBC-specific oligonucleotide, was used to synthesize first-strand cDNA from all RNA. All cDNA was treated with uracil-DNA glycosylase and then went through a first 18-cycle PCR with the universal primers M1SS and BC2_uni_R. From the authors' description of their analysis: Each sample was normalized by randomly selecting 1 million high-quality reads, each carrying a distinct molecular identifier. Instead of being binned into consensus sequences, reads that shared molecular identifiers were thrown out. MiTCR, run with a Q25 quality threshold and the strictest error-elimination algorithm, handled CDR3 identification, clonotype clustering and error correction. A nonparametric unseen species model with Euler transformation was used to estimate a lower bound on total TCR beta diversity. The public reads were reanalyzed by TCRdb: fastp trimming at Q25, MiXCR alignment, in-frame beta chains only. Duplicate CDR3 protein sequences are folded into a single record with the most common DNA and genes. None of the V and J calls come from the authors' own analysis; TCRdb made them. This sample is represented by approximately 830,000 distinct CDR3 sequences; approximately 67% of them were singletons. The ten largest clones represent roughly 25% of the sample.

Systemically healthy Caucasian individuals from Russia, around 38 in total and aged about 6 to 95 years, were included as donors. Each donor gave approximately 9.4 milliliters of peripheral blood, drawn into EDTA-treated Vacutainer tubes. Ficoll-Paque density-gradient centrifugation was used to isolate PBMCs, with at least 7 million per sample. Total RNA, at least 6 micrograms per sample, was extracted from PBMCs with Trizol reagent. The percentages of naive CD45RAhigh/CD27high T cells were determined by flow cytometry on a PBMC aliquot from every donor. Measured from the cysteine to the phenylalanine, the CDR3 is 16 residues long. Only the CDR3 DNA is retained, 48 bases long and in frame from the first base. V has 3 bases trimmed and J has 3 bases trimmed; junction bases matching no gene number 8. CDR1 and CDR2 (DFQATT, SNEGSKA) derive from the germline V gene (reference sequence). A word on this clonotype: Its antigen remains unidentified. Base-call qualities are not available, and no considerably larger clone is one nucleotide away.

What was sequenced was blood. The TCR was taken from a man aged 25 to 45 in good health. The receptor chain draws on TRBV20-1 and TRBJ1-5, with 10 bases aligning to TRBD1. Here is the DNA: TGCAGTGCTAGGAGGGACAGGGGAATGGTCAATCAGCCCCAGCATTTT. It codes for CSARRDRGMVNQPQHF.